The text below deals with one T cell receptor (beta chain). Its antigen remains unknown. The data were taken from a study of cytomegalovirus exposure and HLA in healthy donors. The CDR3 totals 15 residues. V gave up 3 bases and J gave up 1 base; unmatched junction bases: 3. Germline V gene data show CDR1 as SGHDN and CDR2 as FVKESK. Study findings and constraints: Later analysis found that TCR beta chains associated with HLA were more clonally expanded than other, equally common chains.

The PCR was carried out with 60 Vbeta primers and 13 Jbeta primers. The authors' processing: Unique TCR beta chains numbered about 80 million in a later analysis, with around 11 million shared. The assay was immunoSEQ multiplex PCR, and TCRdb's table has in-frame clones only and misses some. That table furnishes V, J and clone size, whereas the DNA furnished D and trimming. The top ten clones hold around 4% of a sample with around 170,000 clones, approximately 81% of them seen once. The V gene is TRBV14, the J gene TRBJ2-3; 8 bases align to TRBD2. The clonotype comes from a man in his fifties or sixties in good health and CMV-seronegative. The material sequenced was PBMCs. The CDR3, as DNA: TGTGCCAGCAGCCATAGAGCGGGGGGCACAGATACGCAGTATTTT. Translation: CASSHRAGGTDTQYF.